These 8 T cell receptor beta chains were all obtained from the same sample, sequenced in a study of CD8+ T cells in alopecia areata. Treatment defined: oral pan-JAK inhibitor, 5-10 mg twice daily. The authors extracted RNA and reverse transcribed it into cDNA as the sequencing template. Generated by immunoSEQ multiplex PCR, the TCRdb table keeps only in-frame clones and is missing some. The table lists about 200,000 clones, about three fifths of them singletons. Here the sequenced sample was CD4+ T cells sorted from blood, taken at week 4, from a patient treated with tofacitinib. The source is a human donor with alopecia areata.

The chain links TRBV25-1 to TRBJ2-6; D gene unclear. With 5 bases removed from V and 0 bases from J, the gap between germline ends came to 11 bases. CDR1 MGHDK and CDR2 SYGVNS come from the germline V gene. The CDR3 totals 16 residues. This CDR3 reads CASSKTAFSGANVLTF. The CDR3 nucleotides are TGTGCCAGCAGTAAAACGGCGTTCTCTGGGGCCAACGTCCTGACTTTC.

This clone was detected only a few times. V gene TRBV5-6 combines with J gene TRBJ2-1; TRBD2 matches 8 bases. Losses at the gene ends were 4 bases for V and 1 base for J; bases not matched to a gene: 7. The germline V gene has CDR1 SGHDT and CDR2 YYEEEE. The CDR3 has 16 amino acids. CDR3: CASSPSTSGSYNEQFF. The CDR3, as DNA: TGTGCCAGCAGCCCCTCTACTAGCGGTTCCTACAATGAGCAGTTCTTC.

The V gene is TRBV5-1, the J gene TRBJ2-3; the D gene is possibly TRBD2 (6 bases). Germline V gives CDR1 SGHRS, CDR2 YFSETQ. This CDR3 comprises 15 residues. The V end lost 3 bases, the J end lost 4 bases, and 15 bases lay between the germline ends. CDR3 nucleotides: TGCGCCAGCAGCTCCCCGACCGGAGGGGCAGATACGCAGTATTTT. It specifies CASSSPTGGADTQYF. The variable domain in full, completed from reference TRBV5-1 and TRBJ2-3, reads KAGVTQTPRYLIKTRGQQVTLSCSPISGHRSVSWYQQTPGQGLQFLFEYFSETQRNKGNFPGRFSGRQFSNSRSEMNVSTLELGDSALYLCASSSPTGGADTQYFGPGTRLTVL.

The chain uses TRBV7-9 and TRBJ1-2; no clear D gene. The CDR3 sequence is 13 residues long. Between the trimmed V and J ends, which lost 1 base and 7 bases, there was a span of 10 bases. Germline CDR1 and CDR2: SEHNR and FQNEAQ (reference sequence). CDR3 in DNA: TGTGCCAGCAGCTTAGATGGGGTTGGTGGCTACACCTTC. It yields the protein CASSLDGVGGYTF.

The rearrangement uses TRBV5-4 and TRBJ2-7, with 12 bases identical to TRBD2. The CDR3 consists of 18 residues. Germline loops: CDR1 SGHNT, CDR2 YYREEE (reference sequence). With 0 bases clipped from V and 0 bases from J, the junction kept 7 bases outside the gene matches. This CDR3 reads CASSLDSSGGVISYEQYF. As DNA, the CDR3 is TGTGCCAGCAGCTTGGATTCTAGCGGGGGGGTCATCTCCTACGAGCAGTACTTC.

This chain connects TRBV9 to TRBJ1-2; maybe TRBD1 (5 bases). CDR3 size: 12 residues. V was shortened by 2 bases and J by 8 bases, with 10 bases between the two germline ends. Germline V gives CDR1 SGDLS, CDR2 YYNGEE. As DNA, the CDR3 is TGTGCCAGCAGCGTCGACAGTCAAGGCTACACCTTC. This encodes CASSVDSQGYTF.

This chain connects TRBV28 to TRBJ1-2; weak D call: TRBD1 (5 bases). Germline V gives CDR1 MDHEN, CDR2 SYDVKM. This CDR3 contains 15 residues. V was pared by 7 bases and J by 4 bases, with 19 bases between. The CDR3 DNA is TGTGCCAGCAAAGTCCACGGGGCCGCGATCTATGGCTACACCTTC. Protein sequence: CASKVHGAAIYGYTF.

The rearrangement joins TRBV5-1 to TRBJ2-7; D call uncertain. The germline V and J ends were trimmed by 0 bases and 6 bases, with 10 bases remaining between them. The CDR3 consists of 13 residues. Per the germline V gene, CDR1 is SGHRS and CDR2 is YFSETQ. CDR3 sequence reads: CASSLVEGFEQYF. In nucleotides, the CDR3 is TGCGCCAGCAGCTTGGTCGAAGGATTCGAGCAGTACTTC.